This TCR beta chain was captured by sequencing in a study of blood T cell dynamics during melanoma immunotherapy. The time point: week 3, after first cycle of checkpoint inhibitor. Blood was drawn before treatment and at week 3 after checkpoint blockade. Patients had no prior systemic cancer treatment, immunosuppressants or other active cancers. Germline assignment: CDR1 LGHNA and CDR2 YNFKEQ. V was clipped by 4 bases and J by 4 bases; unmatched bases: 9. The length of the CDR3 is 15 residues. The method was immunoSEQ multiplex PCR; TCRdb's version includes in-frame clones alone and lacks a portion of them. The sample includes 5,400 or so clones, around four fifths of them seen just once.

The genes are TRBV4-2 and TRBJ2-5; 7 bases agree with TRBD1. Sequenced here: blood, sampled from a patient treated with checkpoint blockade. This clonotype was sampled from a human donor with melanoma. Some clones in this sample may be carry-over from other donors' samples. The CDR3 spells CASSRGQEAGETQYF. The CDR3 region has the DNA TGTGCCAGCAGCCGCGGACAGGAGGCGGGAGAGACCCAGTACTTC.